The 10 T cell receptor beta chains below come from one sample, sequenced in a study of shared T cell receptors in the human thymus. Repertoires were generated with immunoSEQ multiplex PCR, while TCRdb's copy carries only in-frame clones and drops some. This table has just under 550,000 clones, 78% appearing once. A further study also used this sample, focusing on human thymus T cells.

The sample comprised thymocytes. The source is a boy less than two years old with a congenital heart defect.

The chain carries TRBV7-8 and TRBJ2-7; D possibly corresponds to TRBD2 (7 bases). Per the germline V gene, CDR1 is SGHVS and CDR2 is FQNEAQ. Trimming shortened V by 8 bases and J by 6 bases, and 26 bases separated the two germline ends. The CDR3 runs to 16 residues. This CDR3 is CASQSLGAGEGGEQYF. The CDR3 DNA reads as TGTGCCAGCCAATCTTTGGGGGCGGGAGAGGGAGGCGAGCAGTACTTC. The whole variable domain, filled in from reference TRBV7-8 and TRBJ2-7, reads GAGVSQSPRYKVAKRGQDVALRCDPISGHVSLFWYQQALGQGPEFLTYFQNEAQLDKSGLPSDRFFAERPEGSVSTLKIQRTQQEDSAVYLCASQSLGAGEGGEQYFGPGTRLTVT.

The chain links TRBV15 to TRBJ2-4, with 9 positions matching TRBD2. The CDR3 extends over 18 amino acids. The germline gives CDR1 LNHNV, CDR2 YYDKDF (reference sequence). V was pared by 2 bases and J by 0 bases, with 8 bases of the junction left unmatched. CDR3 bases: TGTGCCACCAGCAGAACTAGCGGGTCGTCTTTAGCCAAAAACATTCAGTACTTC. It specifies CATSRTSGSSLAKNIQYF.

The chain links TRBV19 to TRBJ2-5; TRBD2 agrees at 9 bases. Germline V lookup: CDR1 LNHDA, CDR2 SQIVND (reference sequence). This CDR3 contains 16 residues. V shed 1 base and J 1 base; nucleotides not matched to a gene: 4. The CDR3 spells CASSIALREGQETQYF. CDR3 nucleotides: TGTGCCAGTAGTATAGCCCTGCGGGAGGGCCAAGAGACCCAGTACTTC.

The chain employs TRBV5-4 and TRBJ2-5; D is perhaps TRBD2 (8 bases). Germline V gene sequence: CDR1 SGHNT, CDR2 YYREEE (reference sequence). The length of the CDR3 is 17 residues. Between the trimmed V and J ends, which lost 4 bases and 1 base, there was a span of 20 bases. The CDR3 coding sequence is TGTGCCAGCAGCCGGGGGGGCGACAGGGACCTCCAAGAGACCCAGTACTTC. Translated, it gives CASSRGGDRDLQETQYF.

The CDR3 DNA reads TGTGCCAGCAGCTCGACAGGGAATTACTCCTACGAGCAGTACTTC. It specifies CASSSTGNYSYEQYF. This chain connects TRBV7-2 to TRBJ2-7, with 7 bases lining up with TRBD1. Germline lookup yields CDR1 SGHTA and CDR2 FQGNSA. V lost 4 bases and J lost 0; bases outside the gene matches: 6. The CDR3 is 15 residues long.

The chain combines TRBV27 with TRBJ2-7; tentative D call: TRBD2 (5 bases). The germline CDR1 and CDR2 sequences are MNHEY and SMNVEV (reference sequence). There are 13 residues in the CDR3. V was pared by 4 bases and J by 2 bases, with 9 bases between. The CDR3 is CASSYGLAYEQYF. The CDR3 nucleotides read TGTGCCAGCAGTTATGGACTTGCCTACGAGCAGTACTTC.

This clone was detected a few times. The chain employs TRBV10-2 and TRBJ1-5, with 7 positions matching TRBD1. Losses at the gene ends were 6 bases for V and 1 base for J; bases not matched to a gene: 6. The CDR3 consists of 15 residues. In germline, CDR1 is WSHSY, CDR2 SAAADI. The CDR3 coding sequence is TGCGCCAGCAGCCCGACAGGGAAAAGCAATCAGCCCCAGCATTTT. This sequence encodes CASSPTGKSNQPQHF.

The rearrangement links TRBV27 to TRBJ1-4; 8 positions match TRBD1. The CDR3 extends over 19 amino acids. Germline-derived CDR1 and CDR2 are MNHEY and SMNVEV (reference sequence). V lost 5 bases and J lost 0; bases outside the gene matches: 14. Here the CDR3 reads CASSMTGVYWGTTNEKLFF. DNA for the CDR3: TGTGCCAGCAGTATGACAGGGGTCTATTGGGGAACAACTAATGAAAAACTGTTTTTT.

The chain has TRBV9 and TRBJ2-7; D may be TRBD2 (6 bases). The length of the CDR3 is 13 residues. Germline assignment: CDR1 SGDLS and CDR2 YYNGEE. Trimming cost V 0 bases and J 4 bases, with 8 bases left between them. The chain's CDR3 is CASSVGREYEQYF. The CDR3 DNA reads as TGTGCCAGCAGCGTAGGGCGGGAATACGAGCAGTACTTC.

The gene calls are TRBV30 and TRBJ2-1; the match to TRBD1 covers 8 bases. The CDR3 spans 15 residues. Per germline, CDR1 GTSNPN and CDR2 SVGIG (reference sequence). The V segment lost 4 bases and the J segment 8 bases; nucleotides outside the gene matches: 13. CDR3 protein: CAWTSRGRGLDEQFF. The CDR3 DNA reads TGTGCCTGGACCAGCAGGGGGCGGGGTCTTGATGAGCAGTTCTTC. Full variable domain (remainder filled in from reference TRBV30 and TRBJ2-1): SQTIHQWPATLVQPVGSPLSLECTVEGTSNPNLYWYRQAAGRGLQLLFYSVGIGQISSEVPQNLSASRPQDRQFILSSKKLLLSDSGFYLCAWTSRGRGLDEQFFGPGTRLTVL.